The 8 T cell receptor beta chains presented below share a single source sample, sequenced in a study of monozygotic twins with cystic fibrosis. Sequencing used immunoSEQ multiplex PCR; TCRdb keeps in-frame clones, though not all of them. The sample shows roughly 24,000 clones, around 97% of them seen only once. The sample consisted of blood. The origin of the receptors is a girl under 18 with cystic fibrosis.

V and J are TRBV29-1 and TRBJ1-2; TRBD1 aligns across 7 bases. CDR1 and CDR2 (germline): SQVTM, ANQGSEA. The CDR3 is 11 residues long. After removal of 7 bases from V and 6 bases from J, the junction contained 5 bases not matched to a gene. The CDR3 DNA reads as TGCAGCGGCGCTGACAGGGATGGCTACACCTTC. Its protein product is CSGADRDGYTF.

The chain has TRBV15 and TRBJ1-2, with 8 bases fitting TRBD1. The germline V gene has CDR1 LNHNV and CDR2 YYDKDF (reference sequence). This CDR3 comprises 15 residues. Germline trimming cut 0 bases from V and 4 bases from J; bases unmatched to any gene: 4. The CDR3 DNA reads TGTGCCACCAGCAGAGATCGGGGGACAGGCTATGGCTACACCTTC. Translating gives CATSRDRGTGYGYTF.

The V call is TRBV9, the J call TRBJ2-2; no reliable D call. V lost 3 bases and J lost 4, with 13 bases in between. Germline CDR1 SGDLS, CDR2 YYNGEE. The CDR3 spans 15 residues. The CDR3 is CASSDLPSATGELFF. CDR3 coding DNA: TGTGCCAGCAGCGACCTTCCCAGCGCCACCGGGGAGCTGTTTTTT.

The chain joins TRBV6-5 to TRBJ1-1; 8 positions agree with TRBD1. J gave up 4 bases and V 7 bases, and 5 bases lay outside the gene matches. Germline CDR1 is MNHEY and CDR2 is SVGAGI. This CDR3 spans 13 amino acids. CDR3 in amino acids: CASMDREGTEAFF. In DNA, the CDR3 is TGTGCCAGCATGGACAGGGAAGGCACTGAAGCTTTCTTT.

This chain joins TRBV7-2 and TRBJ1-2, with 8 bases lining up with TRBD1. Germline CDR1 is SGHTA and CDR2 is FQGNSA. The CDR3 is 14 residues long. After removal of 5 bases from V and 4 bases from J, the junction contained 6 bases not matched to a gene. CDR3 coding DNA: TGTGCCAGCAGCCGGCAGGGGGCGGCCTATGGCTACACCTTC. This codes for CASSRQGAAYGYTF.

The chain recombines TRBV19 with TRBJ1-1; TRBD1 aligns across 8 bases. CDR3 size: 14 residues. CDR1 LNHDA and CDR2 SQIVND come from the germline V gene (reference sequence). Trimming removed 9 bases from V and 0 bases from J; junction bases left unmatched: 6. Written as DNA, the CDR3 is TGTGCCAGCCGACAGGGGCGAATGAACACTGAAGCTTTCTTT. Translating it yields CASRQGRMNTEAFF.

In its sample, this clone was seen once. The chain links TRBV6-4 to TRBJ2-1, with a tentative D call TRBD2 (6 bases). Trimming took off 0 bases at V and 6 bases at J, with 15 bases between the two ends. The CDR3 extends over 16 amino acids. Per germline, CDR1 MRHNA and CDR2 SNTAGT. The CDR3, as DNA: TGTGCCAGCAGTGACTCGGTTGGTAGCGGACCCAATGAGCAGTTCTTC. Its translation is CASSDSVGSGPNEQFF.

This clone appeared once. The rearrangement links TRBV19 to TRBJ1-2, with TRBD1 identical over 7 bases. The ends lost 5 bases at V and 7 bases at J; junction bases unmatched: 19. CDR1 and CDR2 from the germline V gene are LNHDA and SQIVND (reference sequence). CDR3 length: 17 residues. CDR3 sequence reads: CASSFAITGALVAGYTF. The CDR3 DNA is TGTGCCAGTAGTTTCGCCATCACAGGGGCTCTTGTTGCTGGCTACACCTTC.